What follows are 19 T cell receptor beta chains derived from one specimen sequenced in a study of T-cell reconstitution after alpha-beta-depleted transplantation in children. Unique molecular identifiers were incorporated when the TCRbeta library was constructed. Each CDR3 protein is one row after TCRdb ran MiXCR on the PCR reads. There are some 200,000 distinct CDR3 sequences in the sample; 7.5% to 9.5% occur only once, and 35% lies in the top ten. Here the sequenced sample was PBMCs, mostly from graft donor cells, taken 360 days after TCRalphabeta/CD19-depleted stem cell transplant. The receptors come from a male patient aged 2 to 9 who had a stem cell transplant for acute myeloid leukemia, so the T cells may come from the graft donor.

This clonotype has more than one count but fewer than ten. The V gene is TRBV4-1, the J gene TRBJ1-1, with 8 bases fitting TRBD1. V lost 11 bases and J lost 2; bases outside the gene matches: 4. CDR3 length equals 12 residues. CDR1 and CDR2 from the germline V gene are MGHRA and YSYEKL. CDR3 sequence reads: CAAGTGNTEAFF. CDR3 coding DNA: TGCGCCGCCGGGACAGGTAACACTGAAGCTTTCTTT.

The sample holds a few counts of this clonotype. J is TRBJ2-7 and V is TRBV20-1; 7 bases agree with TRBD1. J was trimmed by 0 bases and V by 6 bases; bases with no gene match: 5. This CDR3 has 13 residues. Germline assignment: CDR1 DFQATT and CDR2 SNEGSKA (reference sequence). The CDR3 loop is CSASDRSSYEQYF. CDR3 DNA: TGCAGTGCCTCGGACAGGAGCTCCTACGAGCAGTACTTC.

In its sample, this clonotype was seen a few times. This chain joins TRBV4-2 and TRBJ1-3; D is uncertain. The V gene lost 3 bases and the J gene lost 0 bases, with 12 bases spanning the gap. Germline V gives CDR1 LGHNA, CDR2 YNFKEQ. The CDR3 is 16 amino acids. The CDR3 loop is CASSHLTSNSGNTIYF. Here the CDR3 DNA reads TGTGCCAGCAGCCATCTCACGAGCAACTCTGGAAACACCATATATTTT.

V usage is TRBV10-2 and J usage is TRBJ2-7, with D perhaps assigned TRBD1 or TRBD2 (6 bases each). The germline gives CDR1 WSHSY, CDR2 SAAADI. CDR3 length: 14 amino acids. Trimming removed 4 bases from V and 0 bases from J, with 10 bases in between. The CDR3 DNA follows: TGCGCCAGCAGTGTGGGGGGCAGCTCCTACGAGCAGTACTTC. It encodes CASSVGGSSYEQYF.

This clonotype has more than one count but fewer than ten. The CDR3 reads CASSSDRDNEQFF. Written as DNA, the CDR3 is TGTGCCAGCAGCTCGGACAGAGACAATGAGCAGTTCTTC. The V and J genes are TRBV7-2 and TRBJ2-1; the D gene is possibly TRBD1 (6 bases). V lost 4 bases to trimming and J lost 5 bases, with 9 bases between them. There are 13 residues in the CDR3. CDR1 is SGHTA and CDR2 is FQGNSA in the germline V gene.

This clonotype was found a few times. The chain has TRBV7-3 and TRBJ2-3; unclear D gene. Per germline, CDR1 SGHTA and CDR2 FQGTGA. V was trimmed by 5 bases and J by 2 bases, leaving 8 bases between them. CDR3 length equals 13 residues. CDR3 loop: CASSPRPTDTQYF. CDR3 DNA sequence: TGTGCCAGCAGCCCACGGCCCACAGATACGCAGTATTTT.

V and J are TRBV6-1 and TRBJ2-7; TRBD2 matches 7 bases. Germline V CDR1 and CDR2: MNHNS, SASEGT. The ends lost 7 bases at V and 2 bases at J; junction bases unmatched: 14. The CDR3 has 16 residues. CDR3 in DNA: TGTGCCAGCACTCCCGGGGGGAGCGGAGCCCCCTACGAGCAGTACTTC. This encodes CASTPGGSGAPYEQYF.

In its sample, this clonotype was seen many times. This rearrangement joins TRBV27 to TRBJ1-5, with 10 bases identical to TRBD1. Germline CDR1 reads MNHEY; CDR2 reads SMNVEV (reference sequence). The CDR3 runs to 14 residues. V gave up 8 bases and J gave up 5 bases; unmatched junction bases: 6. The CDR3 protein is CASGDRGGDQPQHF. The CDR3 region has the DNA TGTGCCAGCGGGGACAGGGGCGGAGATCAGCCCCAGCATTTT.

Only a few counts were recorded for this clonotype. V gene TRBV2 combines with J gene TRBJ1-2, with D perhaps matching TRBD1 (6 bases). V was shortened by 11 bases and J by 2 bases, with 18 bases between the two germline ends. The CDR3 runs 14 residues. Germline V lookup: CDR1 SNHLY, CDR2 FYNNEI. This CDR3 is CAPQGLGANYGYTF. CDR3 sequence (DNA): TGTGCCCCTCAGGGGCTGGGTGCGAACTATGGCTACACCTTC. The variable domain in full, with the rest retrieved from reference TRBV2 and TRBJ1-2, is EPEVTQTPSHQVTQMGQEVILRCVPISNHLYFYWYRQILGQKVEFLVSFYNNEISEKSEIFDDQFSVERPDGSNFTLKIRSTKLEDSAMYFCAPQGLGANYGYTFGSGTRLTVV.

This clonotype turned up a few times. The V gene is TRBV10-3, the J gene TRBJ2-7; D unclear. V was pared by 4 bases and J by 3 bases, with 7 bases between. There are 12 residues in the CDR3. Per germline, CDR1 ENHRY and CDR2 SYGVKD. Here the CDR3 reads CAISGVSYEQYF. CDR3 DNA sequence: TGTGCCATCAGTGGTGTCAGCTACGAGCAGTACTTC.

The J gene is TRBJ2-1, the V gene TRBV20-1; D is unclear. The germline V and J ends were trimmed by 0 bases and 0 bases, with 18 bases remaining between them. CDR1 and CDR2 from the germline V gene are DFQATT and SNEGSKA (reference sequence). CDR3 length: 18 residues. As DNA, the CDR3 is TGCAGTGCTAGAGATCTGGACCGGGTCGCCATCTCCTACAATGAGCAGTTCTTC. Its translation: CSARDLDRVAISYNEQFF.

The V and J genes are TRBV9 and TRBJ1-2; D call uncertain. Looked up from germline, CDR1 is SGDLS and CDR2 is YYNGEE. CDR3 length equals 15 residues. The germline V and J ends were trimmed by 2 bases and 1 base, with 12 bases remaining between them. The CDR3 here is CASSVGTVFNYGYTF. For the CDR3, the DNA is TGTGCCAGCAGCGTTGGTACAGTTTTTAACTATGGCTACACCTTC.

The J gene is TRBJ2-4, the V gene TRBV20-1; 7 bases fit TRBD2. CDR3 size: 13 residues. V lost 1 base and J lost 7; bases outside the gene matches: 4. Germline CDR1 is DFQATT and CDR2 is SNEGSKA (reference sequence). The CDR3 DNA sequence: TGCAGTGCTAGAGGGACTAGAGTGAACATTCAGTACTTC. Amino acids: CSARGTRVNIQYF.

The V call is TRBV6-1, the J call TRBJ2-2; TRBD2 agrees at 12 bases. V lost 8 bases to trimming and J lost 2 bases; unmatched junction nucleotides: 3. The length of the CDR3 is 15 residues. Germline CDR1 is MNHNS and CDR2 is SASEGT. The CDR3 reads CASGTSGFNTGELFF. The CDR3 coding sequence is TGTGCCAGCGGGACTAGCGGGTTTAACACCGGGGAGCTGTTTTTT.

This clonotype was detected a few times. The chain uses TRBV20-1 and TRBJ2-3; D is ambiguous. Trimming stripped 0 bases from V and 5 bases from J, with 9 bases between. This CDR3 contains 13 residues. The germline gives CDR1 DFQATT, CDR2 SNEGSKA (reference sequence). The CDR3 here is CSARDSLQDTQYF. The CDR3 nucleotides read TGCAGTGCTAGAGATTCTCTACAAGATACGCAGTATTTT.

Many counts were recorded for this clonotype. The V gene is TRBV4-1, the J gene TRBJ2-7, with 9 bases fitting TRBD1. J was trimmed by 3 bases and V by 5 bases; bases with no gene match: 8. Germline CDR1 MGHRA, CDR2 YSYEKL. This CDR3 has 15 amino acids. Written as DNA, the CDR3 is TGCGCCAGCAGCGCGGGACAGGGTTTGGACTACGAGCAGTACTTC. It translates to CASSAGQGLDYEQYF.

This clonotype was detected ten times or more. The rearrangement uses TRBV20-1 and TRBJ1-4; a possible D gene is TRBD1 (5 bases). The germline V gene has CDR1 DFQATT and CDR2 SNEGSKA (reference sequence). This CDR3 region has 14 residues. V gave up 1 base and J gave up 7 bases, with 13 bases separating them. The chain's CDR3 is CSARGGDVIEKLFF. Written as DNA, the CDR3 is TGCAGTGCTAGAGGGGGGGACGTAATTGAAAAACTGTTTTTT.

The chain uses TRBV11-2 and TRBJ1-3, with TRBD1 as a possible D gene (5 bases). V lost 6 bases and J lost 2, with 14 bases in between. This CDR3 contains 15 residues. Germline CDR1 SGHAT, CDR2 FQNNGV. This CDR3 reads CASRLSGGTGNTIYF. The CDR3 DNA follows: TGTGCCAGCAGGTTGTCGGGGGGAACTGGAAACACCATATATTTT.

This clonotype was observed at least ten times. This sequence joins TRBV29-1 and TRBJ2-1; TRBD2 matches at 7 bases. CDR3 length: 14 amino acids. The germline V gene has CDR1 SQVTM and CDR2 ANQGSEA. V shed 1 base and J 2 bases; nucleotides not matched to a gene: 2. CDR3 sequence: CSVEVGRAYNEQFF. The CDR3 DNA reads as TGCAGCGTTGAAGTAGGGAGGGCCTACAATGAGCAGTTCTTC.